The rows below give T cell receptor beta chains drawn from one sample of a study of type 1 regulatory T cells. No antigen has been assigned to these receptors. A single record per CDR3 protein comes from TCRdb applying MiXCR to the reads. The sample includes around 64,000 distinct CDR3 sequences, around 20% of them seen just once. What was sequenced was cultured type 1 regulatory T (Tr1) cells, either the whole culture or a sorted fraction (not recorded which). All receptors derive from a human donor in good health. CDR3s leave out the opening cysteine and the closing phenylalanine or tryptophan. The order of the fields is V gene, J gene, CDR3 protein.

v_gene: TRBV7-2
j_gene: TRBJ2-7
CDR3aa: ASSSGRGGSYEQY

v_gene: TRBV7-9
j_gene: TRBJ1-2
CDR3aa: ASSLEPNGYT

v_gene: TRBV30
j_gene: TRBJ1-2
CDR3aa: AWTQGSYGYT

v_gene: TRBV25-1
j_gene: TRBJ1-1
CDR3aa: ASSVRGLTEAF

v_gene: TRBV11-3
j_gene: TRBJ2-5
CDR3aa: ASSLAAFQETQY

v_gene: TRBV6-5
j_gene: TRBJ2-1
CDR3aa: ASRRTGSTDEQF

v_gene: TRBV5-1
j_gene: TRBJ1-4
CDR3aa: ASSLAATNEKLF

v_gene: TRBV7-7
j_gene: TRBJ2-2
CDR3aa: ASSHRNGGSTGELF

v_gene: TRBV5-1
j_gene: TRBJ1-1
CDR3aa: ASTNDLLNTEAF

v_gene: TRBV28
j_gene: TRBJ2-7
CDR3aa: ASSAPAVYEQY

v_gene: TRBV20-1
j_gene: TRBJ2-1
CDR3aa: SARGVTSGYNEQF

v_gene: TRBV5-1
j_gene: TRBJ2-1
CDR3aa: ASSLNGLAYNEQF

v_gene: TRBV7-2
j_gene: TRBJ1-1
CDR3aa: ASSFTGNTEAF

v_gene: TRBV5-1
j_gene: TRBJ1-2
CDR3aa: ASSSDGNYGYT

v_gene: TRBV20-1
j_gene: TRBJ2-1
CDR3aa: SARSYNEQF

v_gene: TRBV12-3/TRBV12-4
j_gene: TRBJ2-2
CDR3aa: ASSFDSGRALWTGELF

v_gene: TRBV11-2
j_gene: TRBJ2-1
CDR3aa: ASSQTGSNEQF

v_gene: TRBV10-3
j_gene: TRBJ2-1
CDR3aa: AISQLGANEQF

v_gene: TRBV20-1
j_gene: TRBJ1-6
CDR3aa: SARVAVGLNSPLH

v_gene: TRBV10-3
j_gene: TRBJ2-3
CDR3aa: AISPGADTQY

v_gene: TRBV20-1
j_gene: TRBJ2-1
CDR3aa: SARAQTGETYNEQF

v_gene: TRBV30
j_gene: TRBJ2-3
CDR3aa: AWSTSGSTGTQY

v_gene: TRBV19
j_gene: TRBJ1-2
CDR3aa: ASSMSLQGMNYGYT

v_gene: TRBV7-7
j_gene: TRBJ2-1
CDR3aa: ASTRGLAGGEEQF

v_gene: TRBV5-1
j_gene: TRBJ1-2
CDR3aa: ASRDGGYGYT

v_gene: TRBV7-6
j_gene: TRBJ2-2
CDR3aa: ASSEQTDYTGELF

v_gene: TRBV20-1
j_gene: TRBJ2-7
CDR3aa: SARQDTYEQY

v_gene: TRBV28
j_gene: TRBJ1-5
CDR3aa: ASTPPSGVIQPQH

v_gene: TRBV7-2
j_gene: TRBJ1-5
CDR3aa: ASSASLGQPQH

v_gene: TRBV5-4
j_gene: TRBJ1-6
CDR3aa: ASSLTGMRNSPLH

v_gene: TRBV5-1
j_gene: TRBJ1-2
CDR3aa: ASSLDGGNYGYT

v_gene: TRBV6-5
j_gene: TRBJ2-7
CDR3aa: ASSSTSGRALTYEQY

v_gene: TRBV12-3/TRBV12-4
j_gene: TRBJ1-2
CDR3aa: ASTDASSYT

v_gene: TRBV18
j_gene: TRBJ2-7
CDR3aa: ASSPQVSYEQY

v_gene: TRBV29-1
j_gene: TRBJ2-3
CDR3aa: SVPRDGADTQY

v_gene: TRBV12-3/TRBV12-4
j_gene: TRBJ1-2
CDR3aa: ASSGDREKRGYT

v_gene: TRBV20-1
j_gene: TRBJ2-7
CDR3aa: SAGTSGRGPYEQY